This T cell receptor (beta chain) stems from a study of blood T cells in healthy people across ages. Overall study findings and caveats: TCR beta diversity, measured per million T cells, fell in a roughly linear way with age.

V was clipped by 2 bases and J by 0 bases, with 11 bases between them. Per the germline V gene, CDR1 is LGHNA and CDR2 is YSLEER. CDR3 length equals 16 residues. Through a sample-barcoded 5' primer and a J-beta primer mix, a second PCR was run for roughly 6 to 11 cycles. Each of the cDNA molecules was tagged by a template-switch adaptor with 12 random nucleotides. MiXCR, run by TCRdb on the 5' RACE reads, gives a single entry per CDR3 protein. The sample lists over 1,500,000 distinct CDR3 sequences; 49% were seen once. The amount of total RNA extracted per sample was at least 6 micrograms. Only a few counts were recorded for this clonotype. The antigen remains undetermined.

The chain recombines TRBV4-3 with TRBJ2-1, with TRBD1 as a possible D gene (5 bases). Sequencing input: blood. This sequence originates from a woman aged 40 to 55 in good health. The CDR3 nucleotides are TGCGCCAGCAGCCAAACAGGCCCCCGCTCCTACAATGAGCAGTTCTTC. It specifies CASSQTGPRSYNEQFF.